The source of this T cell receptor beta chain is a study of cytomegalovirus exposure and HLA in healthy donors. V lost 3 bases to trimming and J lost 7 bases; unmatched junction nucleotides: 14. CDR3 length: 17 residues. Germline V CDR1 and CDR2: KGHSH, LQKENI. PCR involved 60 Vbeta and 13 Jbeta primers. Only in-frame clones appear in the TCRdb table, and some are missing; sequencing was by immunoSEQ multiplex PCR. The sample yields more than 85,000 clones, under 75% seen once. J is TRBJ1-1 and V is TRBV18; 10 nucleotides agree with TRBD1. The sequence was obtained from a female donor in good health and CMV-seronegative. The specimen was PBMCs. The DNA for the CDR3 is TGTGCCAGCTCACCTCCGGGACAGGGGCCCATGAGGAGTGAAGCTTTCTTT. Translation: CASSPPGQGPMRSEAFF. The complete variable domain, with remaining parts taken from reference TRBV18 and TRBJ1-1, reads NAGVMQNPRHLVRRRGQEARLRCSPMKGHSHVYWYRQLPEEGLKFMVYLQKENIIDESGMPKERFSAEFPKEGPSILRIQQVVRGDSAAYFCASSPPGQGPMRSEAFFGQGTRLTVV.